What follows are 21 T cell receptor beta chains derived from one specimen sequenced in a study of cytomegalovirus exposure and HLA in healthy donors. PCR was performed using 60 Vbeta and 13 Jbeta primers. Libraries were prepared by immunoSEQ multiplex PCR; TCRdb keeps only in-frame clonotypes and omits some of them. Of under 150,000 clones listed, 75% to 80% are singletons. Sequences were obtained from PBMCs. The receptors stem from a woman aged 35 to 49 in good health and CMV-seropositive.

The chain is built from TRBV7-2 and TRBJ2-7; 8 bases fit TRBD2. The CDR3 runs 15 residues. The V gene's germline CDR1 is SGHTA and CDR2 FQGNSA. V shed 5 bases, J shed 2 bases, and the junction held 8 bases outside the gene matches. The chain's CDR3 is CASSLTSGVTYEQYF. In DNA, the CDR3 is TGTGCCAGCAGCCTAACTAGCGGAGTTACCTACGAGCAGTACTTC.

The rearrangement uses TRBV5-1 and TRBJ1-1; D gene ambiguous. Germline-derived CDR1 and CDR2 are SGHRS and YFSETQ. V dropped 2 bases and J dropped 0 bases, with 8 bases sitting between them. CDR3 length: 14 residues. The CDR3 DNA follows: TGCGCCAGCAGCTTCTTGGAGGTGAACACTGAAGCTTTCTTT. Protein: CASSFLEVNTEAFF. The entire variable domain, with the rest obtained from reference TRBV5-1 and TRBJ1-1, is as follows: KAGVTQTPRYLIKTRGQQVTLSCSPISGHRSVSWYQQTPGQGLQFLFEYFSETQRNKGNFPGRFSGRQFSNSRSEMNVSTLELGDSALYLCASSFLEVNTEAFFGQGTRLTVV.

The chain links TRBV5-1 to TRBJ2-7; tentative D call: TRBD2 (6 bases). The CDR3 totals 15 residues. The germline CDR1 and CDR2 sequences are SGHRS and YFSETQ. V was trimmed by 0 bases and J by 2 bases, leaving 12 bases between them. CDR3: CASSLEGTGAYEQYF. The CDR3 region has the DNA TGCGCCAGCAGCTTGGAAGGGACTGGGGCCTACGAGCAGTACTTC. Filled out from reference TRBV5-1 and TRBJ2-7, the complete variable domain reads KAGVTQTPRYLIKTRGQQVTLSCSPISGHRSVSWYQQTPGQGLQFLFEYFSETQRNKGNFPGRFSGRQFSNSRSEMNVSTLELGDSALYLCASSLEGTGAYEQYFGPGTRLTVT.

The V gene is TRBV6-6, the J gene TRBJ2-7; TRBD1 matches at 7 bases. The CDR3 has 15 amino acids. Per the germline V gene, CDR1 is MNHNY and CDR2 is SVGAGI (reference sequence). Unmatched junction bases numbered 5, after V lost 0 bases and J lost 3 bases. CDR3 DNA: TGTGCCAGCAGTTACTCCGGGACAGAGAGCTACGAGCAGTACTTC. This translates into CASSYSGTESYEQYF.

The genes are TRBV27 and TRBJ2-4; 10 nucleotides line up with TRBD1. The V gene's germline CDR1 is MNHEY and CDR2 SMNVEV (reference sequence). Trimming cost V 5 bases and J 5 bases; bases outside gene matches: 3. This CDR3 spans 14 amino acids. The CDR3 bases are TGTGCCAGCAGTAGACAGGGGGCTGAAAACATTCAGTACTTC. This sequence encodes CASSRQGAENIQYF.

V and J are TRBV7-9 and TRBJ2-7; perhaps TRBD1 as D (6 bases). This CDR3 comprises 12 residues. CDR1 SEHNR and CDR2 FQNEAQ come from the germline V gene (reference sequence). V lost 5 bases to trimming and J lost 6 bases, with 11 bases between them. CDR3: CASSPGQIEQYF. The DNA of the CDR3 is TGTGCCAGCAGCCCAGGACAGATCGAGCAGTACTTC.

The rearrangement links TRBV2 to TRBJ2-3; weak D call: TRBD1 (6 bases). CDR1 SNHLY and CDR2 FYNNEI come from the germline V gene. The V end was cut by 10 bases, the J end by 6 bases, with 20 bases between. The CDR3 has 14 amino acids. The CDR3 sequence is CAIARTGPPDTQYF. Written as DNA, the CDR3 is TGTGCCATAGCACGCACAGGGCCGCCGGATACGCAGTATTTT.

The rearrangement uses TRBV7-6 and TRBJ2-3; 12 positions match TRBD2. CDR3 size: 16 residues. Germline CDR1 reads SGHVS; CDR2 reads FNYEAQ. The V and J ends lost 5 bases and 0 bases, in that order; junction bases with no gene match: 3. The CDR3 nucleotides are TGTGCCAGCAGCCGAGGGACTAGCGGGAGCACAGATACGCAGTATTTT. Amino acids: CASSRGTSGSTDTQYF.

The chain recombines TRBV4-2 with TRBJ1-2, with TRBD1 matching over 10 bases. The V segment lost 3 bases and the J segment 6 bases; nucleotides outside the gene matches: 19. The germline CDR1 and CDR2 sequences are LGHNA and YNFKEQ. The CDR3 is 19 amino acids. CDR3 coding DNA: TGTGCCAGCAGCCAGGCACCGGGACAGGGGCCCTCGATCCTCCATGGCTACACCTTC. Amino acids: CASSQAPGQGPSILHGYTF.

This chain links TRBV18 with TRBJ2-1, with TRBD1 as a possible D gene (5 bases). Germline CDR1 reads KGHSH; CDR2 reads LQKENI. Trimming took off 3 bases at V and 5 bases at J, with 8 bases between the two ends. The CDR3 loop spans 13 amino acids. The CDR3 nucleotides read TGTGCCAGCTCACCCGCGACAGACAATGAGCAGTTCTTC. Translation: CASSPATDNEQFF.

The chain has TRBV18 and TRBJ2-3; TRBD1 aligns across 9 bases. With 3 bases clipped from V and 3 bases from J, the junction kept 4 bases outside the gene matches. Germline V CDR1 and CDR2: KGHSH, LQKENI. The CDR3 sequence is 15 residues long. CDR3 sequence: CASSPRDRATDTQYF. The DNA for the CDR3 is TGTGCCAGCTCACCGAGGGACAGGGCGACAGATACGCAGTATTTT.

The V gene is TRBV14, the J gene TRBJ2-7, with TRBD1 matching 8 bases. CDR1 is SGHDN and CDR2 is FVKESK in the germline V gene. The trim removed 3 bases at V and 2 bases at J, leaving 3 bases unmatched. CDR3 length: 14 residues. DNA of the CDR3: TGTGCCAGCAGCCACCGGACAGGGACCTACGAGCAGTACTTC. Protein sequence: CASSHRTGTYEQYF.

The V gene is TRBV5-1, the J gene TRBJ2-1, with 11 positions matching TRBD2. Per germline, CDR1 SGHRS and CDR2 YFSETQ. The CDR3 runs 15 residues. Losses at the gene ends were 6 bases for V and 8 bases for J; bases not matched to a gene: 10. The CDR3 nucleotides are TGCGCCAGCAACGGACTAGCGGGCAATGAGGATGAGCAGTTCTTC. Translating it yields CASNGLAGNEDEQFF.

The gene calls are TRBV5-5 and TRBJ1-2, with D unclear. Germline-derived CDR1 and CDR2 are SGHKS and YYEKEE (reference sequence). V was cut by 4 bases and J by 12 bases, with 16 bases left in between. The CDR3 sequence is 12 residues long. The CDR3 reads CASSARSGVHTF. In DNA, the CDR3 is TGTGCCAGCAGCGCCAGGTCCGGGGTGCACACCTTC.

The chain combines TRBV25-1 with TRBJ1-5; tentative D call: TRBD1 (5 bases). The ends were cut back, 3 bases at V and 6 bases at J, with 21 bases in the middle. Per the germline V gene, CDR1 is MGHDK and CDR2 is SYGVNS. The CDR3 runs to 17 residues. The CDR3 protein is CASSDRYGGSMSQPQHF. In DNA form, the CDR3 reads TGTGCCAGCAGTGATCGGTACGGGGGGAGTATGAGTCAGCCCCAGCATTTT.

The CDR3 reads CASSAGGLAGETQYF. As DNA, the CDR3 is TGTGCCAGCAGTGCCGGCGGACTAGCGGGAGAGACCCAGTACTTC. The V gene is TRBV5-4, the J gene TRBJ2-5; 11 positions agree with TRBD2. CDR1 SGHNT and CDR2 YYREEE come from the germline V gene (reference sequence). Losses at the gene ends were 5 bases for V and 4 bases for J; bases not matched to a gene: 7. There are 15 residues in the CDR3.

The V call is TRBV28, the J call TRBJ1-2, with D possibly TRBD1 on 6 matching bases. CDR3 length: 13 amino acids. The V end lost 1 base, the J end lost 8 bases, and 11 bases lay between the germline ends. Per the germline V gene, CDR1 is MDHEN and CDR2 is SYDVKM. This CDR3 is CASSLSGVGGYTF. Here the CDR3 DNA reads TGTGCCAGCAGTTTATCAGGGGTTGGGGGCTACACCTTC.

In its sample, this clone was seen a few times. The chain links TRBV6-6 to TRBJ2-1, with TRBD2 matching 7 bases. CDR3 size: 16 residues. In germline, CDR1 is MNHNY, CDR2 SVGAGI (reference sequence). Trimming at V came to 6 bases and at J to 1 base, leaving 9 bases not matched to a gene. DNA for the CDR3: TGTGCCAGCAGCCCTACTAGCGCGGAATCCTACAATGAGCAGTTCTTC. Translation gives CASSPTSAESYNEQFF.

Comments on this clone: One junction end disagrees with the germline gene, perhaps due to a read error. The sample contains more than one DNA sequence encoding this CDR3. The V gene is TRBV4-2, the J gene TRBJ2-3; D may match TRBD1 or TRBD2 (5 bases each). This CDR3 is built from 17 residues. The V gene's germline CDR1 is LGHNA and CDR2 YNFKEQ. The CDR3 region has the DNA TGTGCCAGTAGCCAAGGACAAAGCGGAGCTAGCACAGATACGCAGTATTTT. Protein product: CASSQGQSGASTDTQYF.

The rearrangement uses TRBV6-1 and TRBJ2-5, with 8 bases identical to TRBD2. The germline V gene has CDR1 MNHNS and CDR2 SASEGT. This CDR3 has 13 amino acids. V lost 8 bases and J lost 5; bases outside the gene matches: 7. In DNA form, the CDR3 reads TGTGCCAGCTACGGGAGGGCCGGGGAGACCCAGTACTTC. Translated, it gives CASYGRAGETQYF.

The rearrangement links TRBV4-1 to TRBJ1-1; D is perhaps TRBD1 (6 bases). This CDR3 is built from 14 residues. Trimming stripped 0 bases from V and 4 bases from J, with 9 bases between. Germline V CDR1 and CDR2: MGHRA, YSYEKL. The CDR3 nucleotides are TGCGCCAGCAGCCAAGACAGGGGTGTCACTGAAGCTTTCTTT. Translated, it gives CASSQDRGVTEAFF.